One and the same sample provided the 21 T cell receptor beta chains below, sequenced in a study of neurological immune-mediated disorders. TCRdb itself ran the 5' RACE reads through MiXCR, one entry per CDR3 protein. This table holds around 46,000 distinct CDR3 sequences, about 2% found once. The material sequenced was PBMCs. The receptors shown here come from a woman in her forties with multiple sclerosis.

This clonotype was observed at least ten times. The chain employs TRBV5-1 and TRBJ2-7; no firm D call. Germline V gives CDR1 SGHRS, CDR2 YFSETQ. Trimming cost V 5 bases and J 3 bases, with 9 bases left between them. The CDR3 runs 12 residues. In DNA form, the CDR3 reads TGCGCCAGCAGATCCGGGTTCTACGAGCAGTACTTC. Translated, it gives CASRSGFYEQYF.

This clonotype was seen at least ten times. The genes are TRBV3-1 and TRBJ2-7; D may be TRBD2 (7 bases). Looked up from germline, CDR1 is LGHDT and CDR2 is YNNKEL (reference sequence). The CDR3 is 13 amino acids. V lost 4 bases to trimming and J lost 5 bases, with 12 bases between them. CDR3 nucleotides: TGTGCCAGCAGCCTCCGGGGGGCCCACGAGCAGTACTTC. It translates to CASSLRGAHEQYF.

This clonotype was seen ten or more times. This chain uses TRBV5-1 with TRBJ1-1; tentative D call: TRBD1 (6 bases). With 4 bases removed from V and 1 base from J, the gap between germline ends came to 14 bases. Germline assignment: CDR1 SGHRS and CDR2 YFSETQ. The CDR3 covers 15 residues. As DNA, the CDR3 is TGCGCCAGCAGCCTGTCGGGACACCCGAACACTGAAGCTTTCTTT. Protein sequence: CASSLSGHPNTEAFF.

This clonotype was recorded many times. This chain joins TRBV20-1 and TRBJ1-5, with D possibly TRBD1 on 5 matching bases. V was shortened by 5 bases and J by 4 bases, with 15 bases between the two germline ends. The CDR3 is 14 residues long. Germline V lookup: CDR1 DFQATT, CDR2 SNEGSKA (reference sequence). CDR3 sequence (DNA): TGCAGTGCTGTGCCCAGGGTAGGGAATCAGCCCCAGCATTTT. It translates to CSAVPRVGNQPQHF.

V gene TRBV4-2 combines with J gene TRBJ2-7; tentatively, D is TRBD2 (5 bases). Trimming pared 4 bases from V and 2 bases from J, leaving 18 bases between. Germline V lookup: CDR1 LGHNA, CDR2 YNFKEQ. The CDR3 is made up of 16 amino acids. CDR3 DNA: TGTGCCAGCAGCCCAGAGGGAGCCTCCAAGGCCTACGAGCAGTACTTC. Translated, it gives CASSPEGASKAYEQYF.

In this sample, this clonotype turned up many times. The V call is TRBV7-9, the J call TRBJ1-1, with a weak D call TRBD1 (6 bases). CDR3 length equals 15 residues. Germline V lookup: CDR1 SEHNR, CDR2 FQNEAQ (reference sequence). V was clipped by 2 bases and J by 6 bases, with 16 bases between them. CDR3 region: CASSLNGRGGSEAFF. The CDR3 bases are TGTGCCAGCAGCTTAAACGGGAGGGGGGGTTCTGAAGCTTTCTTT.

This clonotype was detected ten times or more. The gene calls are TRBV7-8 and TRBJ2-7, with 8 bases that match TRBD2. This CDR3 is built from 17 residues. The J segment lost 1 base and the V segment lost 5 bases, leaving 13 bases of the junction unmatched. Germline V CDR1 and CDR2: SGHVS, FQNEAQ. CDR3 nucleotide sequence: TGTGCCAGCAGCCTCCGGGGTAGCGGGGACCTTTCCTACGAGCAGTACTTC. Its translation: CASSLRGSGDLSYEQYF.

This clonotype was detected many times. The chain links TRBV10-2 to TRBJ2-5; 7 bases line up with TRBD2. The CDR3 has 14 residues. CDR1 is WSHSY, CDR2 SAAADI, per germline. V dropped 7 bases and J dropped 10; count of bases not matched to a gene: 15. As DNA, the CDR3 is TGCGCCAGCACCGACCGGGACTATCTTAGGGACCAGTACTTC. It yields the protein CASTDRDYLRDQYF.

This clonotype was detected many times. The gene calls are TRBV3-1 and TRBJ2-2; 8 bases map to TRBD2. CDR1 and CDR2 from the germline V gene are LGHDT and YNNKEL (reference sequence). CDR3 size: 15 residues. J lost 5 bases, V lost 1 base, and 3 bases had no gene match. The CDR3 region has the DNA TGTGCCAGCAGCCAAGCGGGGGGGCAGACCGGGGAGCTGTTTTTT. Translated: CASSQAGGQTGELFF. Full variable domain (rest looked up from reference TRBV3-1 and TRBJ2-2): DTAVSQTPKYLVTQMGNDKSIKCEQNLGHDTMYWYKQDSKKFLKIMFSYNNKELIINETVPNRFSPKSPDKAHLNLHINSLELGDSAVYFCASSQAGGQTGELFFGEGSRLTVL.

This clonotype was recorded at least ten times. The CDR3 DNA is TGCAGTGCTAGTGAGGGCACTAACTATGGCTACACCTTC. Its translation is CSASEGTNYGYTF. This rearrangement joins TRBV20-1 to TRBJ1-2; D call uncertain. The length of the CDR3 is 13 residues. CDR1 and CDR2 from the germline V gene are DFQATT and SNEGSKA (reference sequence). Trimming pared 3 bases from V and 0 bases from J, leaving 8 bases between.

This clonotype was seen repeatedly, ten times or more. This chain links TRBV10-3 with TRBJ1-1; D is uncertain. Deletions cut 3 bases from V and 5 bases from J, with 4 bases between. The germline V gene encodes CDR1 ENHRY and CDR2 SYGVKD. The CDR3 runs 11 residues. The CDR3 spells CAISDGTEAFF. In nucleotides, the CDR3 is TGTGCCATCAGTGACGGTACTGAAGCTTTCTTT.

This clonotype was counted at least ten times. The genes are TRBV9 and TRBJ1-4; D gene uncertain. The V gene's germline CDR1 is SGDLS and CDR2 YYNGEE. V lost 0 bases, J lost 6 bases, and 6 bases lay in between. The CDR3 runs 13 residues. The CDR3 protein is CASSVGEDEKLFF. In DNA, the CDR3 is TGTGCCAGCAGCGTAGGGGAGGATGAAAAACTGTTTTTT.

This clonotype was seen repeatedly, ten times or more. The chain is built from TRBV3-1 and TRBJ2-7; D uncertain. This CDR3 spans 13 amino acids. CDR1 is LGHDT and CDR2 is YNNKEL in the germline V gene (reference sequence). The germline V and J ends were trimmed by 4 bases and 3 bases, with 10 bases remaining between them. CDR3 bases: TGTGCCAGCAGCCTCCGCAGGTTCTACGAGCAGTACTTC. Protein sequence: CASSLRRFYEQYF.

This clonotype has a count of ten or more. This chain connects TRBV11-3 to TRBJ2-2, with TRBD1 matching 7 bases. The germline V gene encodes CDR1 SGHNT and CDR2 YENEEA. This CDR3 region has 15 residues. Losses at the gene ends were 5 bases for V and 5 bases for J; bases not matched to a gene: 8. In DNA, the CDR3 is TGTGCCAGCAGCCACAGGGGAGATGGGACCGGGGAGCTGTTTTTT. This gives the protein CASSHRGDGTGELFF.

This clonotype has at least ten counts. The chain recombines TRBV20-1 with TRBJ2-3, with D perhaps being TRBD1 or TRBD2 (5 bases each). Trimming took 6 bases from V and 3 from J, leaving 13 bases between them. Germline V gene sequence: CDR1 DFQATT, CDR2 SNEGSKA (reference sequence). The CDR3 totals 13 residues. The CDR3 region has the DNA TGCAGTGCCTGGGACCCTTCAACAGATACGCAGTATTTT. As protein: CSAWDPSTDTQYF.

Many counts were recorded for this clonotype. The chain couples TRBV18 to TRBJ2-1, with D perhaps matching TRBD1 (6 bases). The CDR3 runs 15 residues. V was shortened by 1 base and J by 2 bases, with 9 bases between the two germline ends. Germline V lookup: CDR1 KGHSH, CDR2 LQKENI. The CDR3 sequence is CASSPQPGAYNEQFF. The DNA of the CDR3 is TGTGCCAGCTCACCACAGCCAGGGGCCTACAATGAGCAGTTCTTC. Variable domain in full (rest from reference TRBV18 and TRBJ2-1): NAGVMQNPRHLVRRRGQEARLRCSPMKGHSHVYWYRQLPEEGLKFMVYLQKENIIDESGMPKERFSAEFPKEGPSILRIQQVVRGDSAAYFCASSPQPGAYNEQFFGPGTRLTVL.

A note on this clonotype: Without the conserved terminal phenylalanine or tryptophan, this CDR3 likely stems from a read error. The V gene is TRBV5-4, the J gene TRBJ1-2, with 9 bases that match TRBD1. V was pared by 4 bases and J by 8 bases, with 15 bases of the junction left unmatched. The CDR3 length is 16 residues. The V gene's germline CDR1 is SGHNT and CDR2 YYREEE (reference sequence). The CDR3 loop reads CASSPKRDRVVEGYTC. The CDR3 DNA reads as TGTGCCAGCAGCCCAAAAAGGGACAGGGTCGTGGAAGGCTACACCTGC.

This clonotype was found many times. Sequence at one end of the junction differs from germline and may be a read error. The chain carries TRBV12-3 or TRBV12-4 and TRBJ2-2; no clear D gene. This CDR3 is built from 11 residues. The CDR3 spells CDSTATGELFF. The CDR3 bases are TGTGACAGCACGGCCACCGGGGAGCTGTTTTTT.

This clonotype has a count of ten or more. The chain combines TRBV10-2 with TRBJ1-5; 8 bases align to TRBD1. The CDR3 is 14 residues long. In germline, CDR1 is WSHSY, CDR2 SAAADI. V shed 5 bases and J 7 bases; nucleotides not matched to a gene: 7. Here the CDR3 DNA reads TGCGCCAGCAGTACCGACAGGGGAATCCAGCCCCAGCATTTT. It yields the protein CASSTDRGIQPQHF.

This clonotype was picked up many times. The CDR3 sequence: CSARAPGFDEQYF. DNA for the CDR3: TGCAGTGCTAGAGCCCCTGGATTCGACGAGCAGTACTTC. The chain recombines TRBV20-1 with TRBJ2-7; D gene ambiguous. V shed 1 base and J shed 5 bases, with 12 bases lying between them. This CDR3 contains 13 residues. CDR1 is DFQATT, CDR2 SNEGSKA, per germline (reference sequence).

This clonotype was picked up many times. The chain couples TRBV12-3 or TRBV12-4 to TRBJ1-6; TRBD1 aligns across 11 bases. Losses at the gene ends were 6 bases for V and 7 bases for J; bases not matched to a gene: 2. This CDR3 is built from 14 residues. CDR3 sequence reads: CASRGTGGNSPLHF. CDR3 nucleotide sequence: TGTGCCAGCAGAGGGACAGGGGGAAATTCACCCCTCCACTTT.